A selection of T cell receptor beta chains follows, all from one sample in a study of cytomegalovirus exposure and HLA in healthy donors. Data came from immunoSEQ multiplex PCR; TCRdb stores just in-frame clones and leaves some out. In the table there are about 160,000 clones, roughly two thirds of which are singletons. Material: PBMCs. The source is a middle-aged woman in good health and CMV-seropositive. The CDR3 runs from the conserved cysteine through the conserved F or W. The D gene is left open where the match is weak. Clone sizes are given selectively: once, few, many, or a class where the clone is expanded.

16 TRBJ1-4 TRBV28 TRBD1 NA CASSPGDRETNEKLFF TGTGCCAGCAGTCCCGGGGACAGGGAAACTAATGAAAAACTGTTTTTT
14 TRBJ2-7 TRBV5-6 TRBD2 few CASSLGGGLYEQYF TGTGCCAGCAGCTTGGGGGGGGGATTGTACGAGCAGTACTTC
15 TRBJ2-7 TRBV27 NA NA CASTSWTAQSYEQYF TGTGCCAGCACCTCCTGGACAGCGCAGTCCTACGAGCAGTACTTC
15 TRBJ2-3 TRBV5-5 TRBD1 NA CASSLQDRPPDTQYF TGTGCCAGCAGCTTGCAGGACAGGCCTCCAGATACGCAGTATTTT
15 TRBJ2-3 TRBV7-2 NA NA CASSLGASGGDTQYF TGTGCCAGCAGCTTAGGGGCCTCAGGAGGTGATACGCAGTATTTT
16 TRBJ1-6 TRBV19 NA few CASSIGGTSYNSPLHF TGTGCCAGTAGTATAGGTGGCACCTCTTATAATTCACCCCTCCACTTT
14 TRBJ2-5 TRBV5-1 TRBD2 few CASSSTSGEETQYF TGCGCCAGCAGCTCCACTAGCGGGGAAGAGACCCAGTACTTC
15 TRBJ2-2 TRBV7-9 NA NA CASSLAARSTGELFF TGTGCCAGCAGCTTAGCGGCCAGAAGCACCGGGGAGCTGTTTTTT
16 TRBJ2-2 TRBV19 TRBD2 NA CASSMELAGVGGELFF TGTGCCAGTAGTATGGAACTAGCGGGAGTGGGCGGGGAGCTGTTTTTT
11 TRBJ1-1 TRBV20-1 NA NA CSARGGTEAFF TGCAGTGCGAGGGGGGGGACTGAAGCTTTCTTT
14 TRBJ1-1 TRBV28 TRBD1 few CASRAGQGLTEAFF TGTGCCAGCAGGGCCGGACAGGGGTTAACTGAAGCTTTCTTT
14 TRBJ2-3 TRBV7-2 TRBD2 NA CASSPSGATDTQYF TGTGCCAGCAGCCCTAGCGGGGCAACAGATACGCAGTATTTT
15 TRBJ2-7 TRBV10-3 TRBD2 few CAISDRASGRYEQYF TGTGCCATCAGTGATCGGGCTAGCGGGAGGTACGAGCAGTACTTC
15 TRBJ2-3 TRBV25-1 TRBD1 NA CASSGPGGSADTQYF TGTGCCAGCAGTGGCCCAGGGGGATCAGCCGATACGCAGTATTTT
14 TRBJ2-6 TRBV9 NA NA CASSVDRTANVLTF TGTGCCAGCAGCGTAGACAGAACGGCCAACGTCCTGACTTTC
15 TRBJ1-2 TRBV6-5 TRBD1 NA CASSHRHRGSYGYTF TGTGCCAGCAGTCACCGACACAGGGGTAGTTATGGCTACACCTTC
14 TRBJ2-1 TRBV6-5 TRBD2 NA CASSRPGLGDEQFF TGTGCCAGCAGCCGCCCGGGACTAGGCGATGAGCAGTTCTTC
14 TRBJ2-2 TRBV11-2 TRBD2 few CASSLAGGLGELFF TGTGCCAGCAGCTTGGCGGGAGGGCTCGGGGAGCTGTTTTTT
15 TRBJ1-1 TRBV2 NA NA CASSESHRVRTEAFF TGTGCCAGCAGTGAATCGCACAGGGTGAGGACTGAAGCTTTCTTT
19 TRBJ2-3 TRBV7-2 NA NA CASSLVVRLGGPQADTQYF TGTGCCAGCAGCTTAGTTGTCCGACTCGGAGGGCCCCAGGCGGATACGCAGTATTTT
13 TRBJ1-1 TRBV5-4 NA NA CASSSFRDTEAFF TGTGCCAGCAGCTCATTCAGGGACACTGAAGCTTTCTTT
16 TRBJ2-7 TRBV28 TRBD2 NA CASLPGDSGNSYEQYF TGTGCCAGCTTACCGGGGGATAGCGGGAACTCCTACGAGCAGTACTTC
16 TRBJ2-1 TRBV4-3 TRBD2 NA CASSRGLAGMYNEQFF TGCGCCAGCAGCCGCGGACTAGCGGGGATGTACAATGAGCAGTTCTTC
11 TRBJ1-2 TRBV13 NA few CASSYGGGYTF TGTGCCAGCAGTTACGGCGGGGGCTACACCTTC
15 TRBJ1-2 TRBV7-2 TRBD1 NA CASSLVRQGADGYTF TGTGCCAGCAGCTTAGTTCGACAGGGGGCCGACGGCTACACCTTC
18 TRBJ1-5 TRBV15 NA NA CATSREPQRAGVNQPQHF TGTGCCACCAGCAGAGAACCCCAGCGGGCAGGAGTCAATCAGCCCCAGCATTTT
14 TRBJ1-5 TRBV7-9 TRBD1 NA CASTSGQGEQPQHF TGTGCCAGCACTTCGGGACAGGGAGAGCAGCCCCAGCATTTT
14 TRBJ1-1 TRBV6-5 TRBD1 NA CASSYADRDTEAFF TGTGCCAGCAGTTACGCCGACAGGGACACTGAAGCTTTCTTT
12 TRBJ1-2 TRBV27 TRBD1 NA CASRRTGGGYTF TGTGCCAGCCGAAGGACAGGGGGAGGCTACACCTTC
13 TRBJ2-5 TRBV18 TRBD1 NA CASSWDRVETQYF TGTGCCAGCTCATGGGACAGGGTAGAGACCCAGTACTTC